Included here is one T cell receptor beta chain sequence, with context. This sample is part of a study of blood T cells in healthy people across ages. Healthy Caucasians from Russia aged roughly 6 to 95 served as donors. The second PCR ran about 6 to 12 cycles with a sample-barcoded 5' primer and J-beta primers. From each sample, at least 2.5 million paired-end reads containing CDR3 were obtained. TCRdb reanalysed the 5' RACE reads using MiXCR and keeps one entry per CDR3 protein. The data contain over 950,000 distinct CDR3 sequences, less than 45% of them singletons. This CDR3 has 14 amino acids. Trimming took off 1 base at V and 6 bases at J, with 10 bases between the two ends. Looked up from germline, CDR1 is MGHRA and CDR2 is YSYEKL.

The TCR originated in a man between 18 and 29 years old in good health. The J gene is TRBJ2-1, the V gene TRBV4-1; D call uncertain. Sequenced sample: blood. The CDR3 sequence: CASSQVPVRNEQFF. As DNA, the CDR3 is TGCGCCAGCAGCCAAGTCCCCGTTCGCAATGAGCAGTTCTTC.